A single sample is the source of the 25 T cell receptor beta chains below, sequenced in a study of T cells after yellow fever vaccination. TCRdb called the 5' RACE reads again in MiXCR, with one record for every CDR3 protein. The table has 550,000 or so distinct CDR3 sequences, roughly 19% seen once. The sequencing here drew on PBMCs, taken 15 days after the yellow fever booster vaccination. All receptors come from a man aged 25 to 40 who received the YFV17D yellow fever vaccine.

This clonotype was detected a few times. CDR3 amino acids: CAPLGDRGFGDTQYF. The CDR3 DNA is TGTGCCCCTTTGGGGGACAGGGGTTTTGGAGATACGCAGTATTTT. V and J are TRBV10-3 and TRBJ2-3, with TRBD1 identical over 10 bases. The V gene's germline CDR1 is ENHRY and CDR2 SYGVKD. The CDR3 is made up of 15 amino acids. The V and J ends lost 11 bases and 5 bases, in that order; junction bases with no gene match: 13.

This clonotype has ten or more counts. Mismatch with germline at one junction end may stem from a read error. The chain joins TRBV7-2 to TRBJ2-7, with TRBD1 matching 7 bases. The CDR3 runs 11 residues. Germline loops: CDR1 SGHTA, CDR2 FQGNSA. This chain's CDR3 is CASSLNRDRTF. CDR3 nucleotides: TGTGCCAGCAGCTTGAACCGGGACAGAACCTTC.

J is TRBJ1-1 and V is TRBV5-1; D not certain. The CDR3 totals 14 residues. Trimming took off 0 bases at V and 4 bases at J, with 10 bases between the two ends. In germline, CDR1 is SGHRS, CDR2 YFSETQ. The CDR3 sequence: CASSLEGWGTEAFF. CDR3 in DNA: TGCGCCAGCAGCTTGGAGGGCTGGGGCACTGAAGCTTTCTTT.

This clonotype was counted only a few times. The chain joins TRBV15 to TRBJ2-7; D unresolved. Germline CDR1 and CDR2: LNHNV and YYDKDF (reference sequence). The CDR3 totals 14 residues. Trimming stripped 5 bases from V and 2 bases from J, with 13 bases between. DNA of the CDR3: TGTGCCACCAGCGTCACTCGGCGGCCCTACGAGCAGTACTTC. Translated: CATSVTRRPYEQYF.

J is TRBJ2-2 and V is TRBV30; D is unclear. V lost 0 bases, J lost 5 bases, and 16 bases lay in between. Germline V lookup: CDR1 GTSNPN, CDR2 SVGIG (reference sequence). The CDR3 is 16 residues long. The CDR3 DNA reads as TGTGCCTGGAGTGTACAAGTCCTGAGGAGTACCGGGGAGCTGTTTTTT. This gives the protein CAWSVQVLRSTGELFF.

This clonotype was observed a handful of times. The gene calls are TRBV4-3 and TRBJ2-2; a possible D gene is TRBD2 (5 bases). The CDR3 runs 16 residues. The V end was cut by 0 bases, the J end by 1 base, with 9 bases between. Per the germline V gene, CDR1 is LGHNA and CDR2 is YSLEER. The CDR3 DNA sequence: TGCGCCAGCAGCCAAGAAGCGGCATTGAACACCGGGGAGCTGTTTTTT. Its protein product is CASSQEAALNTGELFF.

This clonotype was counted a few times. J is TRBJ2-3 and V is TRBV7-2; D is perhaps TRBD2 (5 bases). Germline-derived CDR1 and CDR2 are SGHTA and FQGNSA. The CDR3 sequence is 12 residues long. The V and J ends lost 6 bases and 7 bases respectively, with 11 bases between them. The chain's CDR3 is CASRLYGNTQYF. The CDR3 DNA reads TGTGCCAGCAGACTTTACGGGAATACGCAGTATTTT.

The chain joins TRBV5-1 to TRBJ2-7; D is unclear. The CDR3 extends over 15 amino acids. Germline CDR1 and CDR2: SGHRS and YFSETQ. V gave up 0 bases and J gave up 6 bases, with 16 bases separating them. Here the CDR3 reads CASSLELFTNGEQYF. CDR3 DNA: TGCGCCAGCAGCTTGGAACTCTTCACAAACGGCGAGCAGTACTTC. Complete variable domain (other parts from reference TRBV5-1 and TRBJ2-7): KAGVTQTPRYLIKTRGQQVTLSCSPISGHRSVSWYQQTPGQGLQFLFEYFSETQRNKGNFPGRFSGRQFSNSRSEMNVSTLELGDSALYLCASSLELFTNGEQYFGPGTRLTVT.

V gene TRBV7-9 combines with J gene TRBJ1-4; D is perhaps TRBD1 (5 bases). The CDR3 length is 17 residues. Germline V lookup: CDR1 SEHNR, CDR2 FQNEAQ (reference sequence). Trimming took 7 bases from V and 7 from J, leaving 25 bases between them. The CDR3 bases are TGTGCCAGCACCTCCGAGGGGCTACGTCAGGGTGGTGAAAAACTGTTTTTT. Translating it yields CASTSEGLRQGGEKLFF.

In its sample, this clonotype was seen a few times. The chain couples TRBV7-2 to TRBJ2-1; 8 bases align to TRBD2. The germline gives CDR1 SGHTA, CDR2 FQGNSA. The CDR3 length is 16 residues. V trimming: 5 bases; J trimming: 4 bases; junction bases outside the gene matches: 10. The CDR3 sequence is CASSLTRTSRYNEQFF. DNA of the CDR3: TGTGCCAGCAGCCTGACACGGACTAGCAGATACAATGAGCAGTTCTTC. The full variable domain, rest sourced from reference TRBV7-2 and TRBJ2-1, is GAGVSQSPSNKVTEKGKDVELRCDPISGHTALYWYRQSLGQGLEFLIYFQGNSAPDKSGLPSDRFSAERTGGSVSTLTIQRTQQEDSAVYLCASSLTRTSRYNEQFFGPGTRLTVL.

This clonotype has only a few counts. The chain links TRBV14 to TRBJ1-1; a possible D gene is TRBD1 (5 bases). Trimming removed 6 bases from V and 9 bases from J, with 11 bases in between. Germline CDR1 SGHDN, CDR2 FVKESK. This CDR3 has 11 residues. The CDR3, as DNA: TGTGCCAGCAGACTTGACAGCCAAGCTTTCTTT. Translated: CASRLDSQAFF.

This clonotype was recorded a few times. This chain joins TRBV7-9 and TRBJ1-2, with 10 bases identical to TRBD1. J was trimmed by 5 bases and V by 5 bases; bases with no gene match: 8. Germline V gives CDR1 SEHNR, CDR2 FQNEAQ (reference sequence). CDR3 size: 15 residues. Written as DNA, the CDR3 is TGTGCCAGCAGCGGCAGACAGGGGGCTGGTTATGGCTACACCTTC. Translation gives CASSGRQGAGYGYTF.

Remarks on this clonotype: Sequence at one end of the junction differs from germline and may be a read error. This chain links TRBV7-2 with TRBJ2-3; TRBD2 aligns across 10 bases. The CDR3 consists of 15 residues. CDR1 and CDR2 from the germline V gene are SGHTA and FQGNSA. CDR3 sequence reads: CASSLEVLAGWGGDF. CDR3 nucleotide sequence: TGTGCCAGCAGCTTAGAAGTACTAGCGGGATGGGGAGGGGATTTT.

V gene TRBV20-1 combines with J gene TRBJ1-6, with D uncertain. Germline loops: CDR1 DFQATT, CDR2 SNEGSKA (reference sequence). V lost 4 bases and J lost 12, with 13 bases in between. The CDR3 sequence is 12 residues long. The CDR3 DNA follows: TGCAGTGCTAAGGTCTCCTGGGAACCCCTCCACTTT. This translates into CSAKVSWEPLHF.

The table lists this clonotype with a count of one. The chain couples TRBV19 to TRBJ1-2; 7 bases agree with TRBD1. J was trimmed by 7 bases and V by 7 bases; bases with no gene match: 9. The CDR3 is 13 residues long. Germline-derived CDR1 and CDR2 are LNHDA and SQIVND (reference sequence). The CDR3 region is CASKHRGSTGYTF. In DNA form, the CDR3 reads TGTGCCAGTAAACACAGGGGATCAACTGGCTACACCTTC.

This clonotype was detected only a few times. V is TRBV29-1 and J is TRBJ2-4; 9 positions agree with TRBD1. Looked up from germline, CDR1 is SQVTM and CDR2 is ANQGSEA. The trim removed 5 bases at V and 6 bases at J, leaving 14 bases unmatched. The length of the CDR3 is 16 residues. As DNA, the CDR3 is TGCAGCGTTCGGTTTCCAGGACAGGGGATCACAAACATTCAGTACTTC. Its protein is CSVRFPGQGITNIQYF.

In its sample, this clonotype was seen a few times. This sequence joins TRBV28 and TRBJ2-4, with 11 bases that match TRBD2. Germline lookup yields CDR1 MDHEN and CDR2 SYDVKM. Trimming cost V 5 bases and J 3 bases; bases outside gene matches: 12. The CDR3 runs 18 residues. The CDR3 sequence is CASSPRPGTSGGKNIQYF. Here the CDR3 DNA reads TGTGCCAGCAGTCCGCGTCCCGGGACTAGCGGCGGCAAAAACATTCAGTACTTC. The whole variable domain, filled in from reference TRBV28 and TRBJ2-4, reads DVKVTQSSRYLVKRTGEKVFLECVQDMDHENMFWYRQDPGLGLRLIYFSYDVKMKEKGDIPEGYSVSREKKERFSLILESASTNQTSMYLCASSPRPGTSGGKNIQYFGAGTRLSVL.

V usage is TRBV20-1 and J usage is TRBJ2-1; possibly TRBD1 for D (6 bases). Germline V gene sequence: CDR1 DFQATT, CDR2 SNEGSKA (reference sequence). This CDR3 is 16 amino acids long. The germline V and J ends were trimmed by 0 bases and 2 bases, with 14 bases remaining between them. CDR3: CSARDAGAPTYNEQFF. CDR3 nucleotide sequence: TGCAGTGCTAGAGACGCAGGGGCCCCTACCTACAATGAGCAGTTCTTC.

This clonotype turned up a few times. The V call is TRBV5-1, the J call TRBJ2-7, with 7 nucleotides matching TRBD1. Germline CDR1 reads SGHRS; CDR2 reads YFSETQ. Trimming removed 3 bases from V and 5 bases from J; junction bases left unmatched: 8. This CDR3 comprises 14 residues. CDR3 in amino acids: CASSSGQALDEQYF. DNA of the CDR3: TGCGCCAGCAGCTCAGGACAGGCCTTAGACGAGCAGTACTTC.

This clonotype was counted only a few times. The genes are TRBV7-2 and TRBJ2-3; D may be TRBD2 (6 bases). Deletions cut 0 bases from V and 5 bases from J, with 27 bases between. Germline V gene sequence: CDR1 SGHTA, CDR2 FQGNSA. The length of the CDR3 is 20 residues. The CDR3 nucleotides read TGTGCCAGCAGCTTAGCCCTAGCGAGACGAACCGCCCACCCAAAAGATACGCAGTATTTT. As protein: CASSLALARRTAHPKDTQYF.

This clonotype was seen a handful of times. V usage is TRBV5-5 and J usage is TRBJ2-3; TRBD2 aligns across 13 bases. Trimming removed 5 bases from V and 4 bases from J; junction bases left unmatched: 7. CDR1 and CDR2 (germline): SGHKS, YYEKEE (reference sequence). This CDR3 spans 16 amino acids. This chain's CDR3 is CASRRILAGGPDTQYF. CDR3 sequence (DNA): TGTGCCAGCAGACGGATACTAGCGGGAGGGCCAGATACGCAGTATTTT.

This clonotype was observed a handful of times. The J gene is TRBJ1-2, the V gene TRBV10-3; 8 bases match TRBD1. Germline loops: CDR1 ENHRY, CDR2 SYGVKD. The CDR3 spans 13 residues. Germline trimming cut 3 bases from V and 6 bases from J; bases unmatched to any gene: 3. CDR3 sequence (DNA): TGTGCCATCAGTGAACAGGGGGTCAATGGCTACACCTTC. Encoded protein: CAISEQGVNGYTF.

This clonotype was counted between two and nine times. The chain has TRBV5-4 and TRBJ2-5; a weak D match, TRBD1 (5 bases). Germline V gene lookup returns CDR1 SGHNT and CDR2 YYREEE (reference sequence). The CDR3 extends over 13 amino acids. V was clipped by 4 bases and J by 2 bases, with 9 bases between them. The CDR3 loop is CASSVAGQETQYF. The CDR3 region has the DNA TGTGCCAGCAGCGTGGCAGGGCAAGAGACCCAGTACTTC. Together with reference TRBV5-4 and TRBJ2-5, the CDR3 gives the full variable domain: ETGVTQSPTHLIKTRGQQVTLRCSSQSGHNTVSWYQQALGQGPQFIFQYYREEENGRGNFPPRFSGLQFPNYSSELNVNALELDDSALYLCASSVAGQETQYFGPGTRLLVL.

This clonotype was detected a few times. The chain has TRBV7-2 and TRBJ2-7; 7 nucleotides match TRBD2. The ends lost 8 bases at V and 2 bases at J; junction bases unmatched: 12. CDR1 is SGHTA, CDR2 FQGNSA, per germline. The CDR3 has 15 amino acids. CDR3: CASSIRASGAYEQYF. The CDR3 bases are TGTGCCAGCTCAATACGGGCTAGCGGAGCCTACGAGCAGTACTTC.

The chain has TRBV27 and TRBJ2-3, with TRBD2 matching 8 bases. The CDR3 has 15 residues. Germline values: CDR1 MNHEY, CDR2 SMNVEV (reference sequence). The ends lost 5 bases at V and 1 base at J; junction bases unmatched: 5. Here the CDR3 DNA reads TGTGCCAGCAGTCTCCTGACTAGCGGCACAGATACGCAGTATTTT. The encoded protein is CASSLLTSGTDTQYF.